What follows describes a single T cell receptor (beta chain). These data belong to a study of blood T cell repertoires in COVID-19. The overall study: Spain, Italy and the United States supplied samples that represented acute and convalescent COVID-19. T cells, B-cell-depleted T cells, or PBMCs supplied cDNA or gDNA.

TCRdb keeps only in-frame clones here, not all; method: immunoSEQ multiplex PCR. The sample gives 65,000 to 80,000 clones, 90% to 95% of which show up once; under 6.5% is in the top ten. The V gene's germline CDR1 is SGHRS and CDR2 YFSETQ. This CDR3 spans 16 amino acids. The trim removed 4 bases at V and 0 bases at J, leaving 7 bases unmatched. The chain recombines TRBV5-1 with TRBJ1-1; 9 nucleotides line up with TRBD1. The sequence was collected from a human donor in a cohort sampled during active COVID-19. Sequenced input: peripheral blood. CDR3 bases: TGCGCCAGCAGCGAAGGACAGGGGCCTATGAACACTGAAGCTTTCTTT. The encoded protein is CASSEGQGPMNTEAFF.